This TCR beta chain was captured in a study of ipilimumab plus nivolumab after autologous stem cell transplantation. Study background: DLBCL patients had primary refractory or relapsed disease.

Data came from immunoSEQ multiplex PCR; TCRdb stores just in-frame clones and leaves some out. Here the sample spans 20,000 to 25,000 clones, around 74% being singletons. This clone was seen a single time. Starting 14 to 28 days after autologous transplant, ipilimumab 1 mg/kg was given. Patients received nivolumab 3 mg/kg at weeks 1, 4, 7, 10, then fortnightly to week 26. The V and J ends lost 1 base and 5 bases, in that order; junction bases with no gene match: 6. This CDR3 has 15 residues. Per the germline V gene, CDR1 is SGHNT and CDR2 is YYREEE (reference sequence). J is TRBJ2-1 and V is TRBV5-4, with 7 bases matching TRBD2. Source: PBMCs, taken in a trial of ipilimumab plus nivolumab as post-transplant consolidation. The receptor was derived from a male donor with diffuse large B-cell lymphoma. The CDR3 here is CASSLPGGANNEQFF. The CDR3 DNA reads as TGTGCCAGCAGCTTGCCGGGAGGTGCCAACAATGAGCAGTTCTTC.